The 32 T cell receptor beta chains listed next were all sequenced from one sample in a study of blood T cell repertoires in COVID-19. Method: immunoSEQ multiplex PCR; TCRdb's copy keeps in-frame clones and lacks some. This table holds tens of thousands of clones, more than 80% found once. The source material was peripheral blood. These receptors were obtained from an elderly woman with active COVID-19.

The chain joins TRBV19 to TRBJ2-7; tentatively, D is TRBD2 (6 bases). The V end was cut by 1 base, the J end by 2 bases, with 9 bases between. The length of the CDR3 is 14 residues. The germline gives CDR1 LNHDA, CDR2 SQIVND (reference sequence). The CDR3 nucleotides read TGTGCCAGTAGTATAGCGGGAGACACCTACGAGCAGTACTTC. Its protein product is CASSIAGDTYEQYF.

The chain couples TRBV27 to TRBJ1-4; 8 bases are a match to TRBD1. Germline assignment: CDR1 MNHEY and CDR2 SMNVEV (reference sequence). V was clipped by 3 bases and J by 12 bases; unmatched bases: 3. This CDR3 has 12 residues. As DNA, the CDR3 is TGTGCCAGCAGTTTGGTACAGGGGGAACTGTTTTTT. This codes for CASSLVQGELFF. The full variable domain, completed using reference TRBV27 and TRBJ1-4, is EAQVTQNPRYLITVTGKKLTVTCSQNMNHEYMSWYRQDPGLGLRQIYYSMNVEVTDKGDVPEGYKVSRKEKRNFPLILESPSPNQTSLYFCASSLVQGELFFGSGTQLSVL.

The rearrangement links TRBV7-2 to TRBJ2-1, with 8 bases lining up with TRBD2. Per the germline V gene, CDR1 is SGHTA and CDR2 is FQGNSA. The J segment lost 1 base and the V segment lost 1 base, leaving 3 bases of the junction unmatched. The CDR3 is made up of 16 amino acids. The CDR3 DNA sequence: TGTGCCAGCAGCTTAGTAGCGGGACCATCCTACAATGAGCAGTTCTTC. Its translation is CASSLVAGPSYNEQFF. Using reference TRBV7-2 and TRBJ2-1 for the parts outside the CDR3, the full variable domain is GAGVSQSPSNKVTEKGKDVELRCDPISGHTALYWYRQSLGQGLEFLIYFQGNSAPDKSGLPSDRFSAERTGGSVSTLTIQRTQQEDSAVYLCASSLVAGPSYNEQFFGPGTRLTVL.

The V call is TRBV6-5, the J call TRBJ1-3, with a tentative D call TRBD1 (5 bases). CDR1 is MNHEY and CDR2 is SVGAGI in the germline V gene. V was clipped by 10 bases and J by 0 bases, with 10 bases between them. There are 13 residues in the CDR3. The CDR3 coding sequence is TGTGCCATACAGGAGTTCTCTGGAAACACCATATATTTT. Translation: CAIQEFSGNTIYF.

V and J are TRBV18 and TRBJ1-4, with D perhaps TRBD1 (6 bases). Germline values: CDR1 KGHSH, CDR2 LQKENI. CDR3 length: 15 residues. V was pared by 0 bases and J by 7 bases, with 12 bases between. The CDR3 DNA follows: TGTGCCAGCTCACCACCGCCTGAAGGGGGTGAAAAACTGTTTTTT. It specifies CASSPPPEGGEKLFF.

The chain is built from TRBV24-1 and TRBJ1-3, with 10 bases fitting TRBD1. J was trimmed by 4 bases and V by 12 bases; bases with no gene match: 11. Germline V lookup: CDR1 KGHDR, CDR2 SFDVKD. The CDR3 extends over 15 amino acids. CDR3 DNA sequence: TGTGCCCCCCTCGTGGGACAGGGGCTCGGAAACACCATATATTTT. It is translated as CAPLVGQGLGNTIYF.

The chain uses TRBV5-6 and TRBJ2-2; 11 bases are a match to TRBD2. CDR1 and CDR2 from the germline V gene are SGHDT and YYEEEE. V shed 2 bases, J shed 5 bases, and the junction held 5 bases outside the gene matches. The CDR3 length is 16 residues. This CDR3 reads CASSFLAGGLTGELFF. The CDR3 region has the DNA TGTGCCAGCAGCTTTTTAGCGGGAGGGCTAACCGGGGAGCTGTTTTTT.

V gene TRBV28 combines with J gene TRBJ2-7; TRBD2 matches at 9 bases. V gave up 0 bases and J gave up 4 bases; unmatched junction bases: 7. The CDR3 has 16 amino acids. CDR1 and CDR2 from the germline V gene are MDHEN and SYDVKM. In DNA, the CDR3 is TGTGCCAGCAGTTTATGGTCGGCTAGCGGGGAATACGAGCAGTACTTC. As protein: CASSLWSASGEYEQYF.

This clone showed up just once. This chain connects TRBV15 to TRBJ2-7, with 8 bases lining up with TRBD1. Trimming cost V 0 bases and J 7 bases; bases outside gene matches: 8. This CDR3 contains 15 residues. Germline V gene data show CDR1 as LNHNV and CDR2 as YYDKDF (reference sequence). As DNA, the CDR3 is TGTGCCACCAGCAGAGATATCCGACAGGGGAGTGAGCAGTACTTC. Its translation is CATSRDIRQGSEQYF.

This sequence joins TRBV11-1 and TRBJ2-1; D is possibly TRBD2 (6 bases). Trimming took off 1 base at V and 7 bases at J, with 11 bases between the two ends. Germline loops: CDR1 SGHAT, CDR2 FQDESV (reference sequence). This CDR3 comprises 14 residues. The CDR3 DNA follows: TGTGCCAGCAGCTTAGGGGCGGAGGGGAATGAGCAGTTCTTC. Translating it yields CASSLGAEGNEQFF.

The chain carries TRBV12-3 or TRBV12-4 and TRBJ1-2; TRBD1 matches 7 bases. Trimming removed 6 bases from V and 5 bases from J; junction bases left unmatched: 6. The CDR3 spans 13 residues. The CDR3 sequence is CASSRDRDYGYTF. CDR3 bases: TGTGCCAGCAGCCGAGACAGGGATTATGGCTACACCTTC.

This sequence joins TRBV6-5 and TRBJ2-3; 12 nucleotides agree with TRBD2. In germline, CDR1 is MNHEY, CDR2 SVGAGI. CDR3 length: 13 residues. Trimming at V came to 11 bases and at J to 5 bases, leaving 5 bases not matched to a gene. The CDR3 loop reads CAASGRAGDTQYF. DNA of the CDR3: TGTGCCGCTAGCGGGAGGGCCGGAGATACGCAGTATTTT.

V usage is TRBV19 and J usage is TRBJ1-3, with D possibly TRBD1 on 6 matching bases. This CDR3 has 16 amino acids. Per the germline V gene, CDR1 is LNHDA and CDR2 is SQIVND (reference sequence). V shed 4 bases and J shed 0 bases, with 13 bases lying between them. CDR3 in amino acids: CASSTQTGNSGNTIYF. The CDR3 DNA is TGTGCCAGTAGTACCCAAACAGGGAACTCTGGAAACACCATATATTTT. Full variable domain (outside the CDR3, taken from reference TRBV19 and TRBJ1-3): DGGITQSPKYLFRKEGQNVTLSCEQNLNHDAMYWYRQDPGQGLRLIYYSQIVNDFQKGDIAEGYSVSREKKESFPLTVTSAQKNPTAFYLCASSTQTGNSGNTIYFGEGSWLTVV.

This chain joins TRBV19 and TRBJ2-3; TRBD1 matches at 7 bases. The V segment lost 7 bases and the J segment 0 bases; nucleotides outside the gene matches: 7. Germline CDR1 and CDR2: LNHDA and SQIVND (reference sequence). The CDR3 covers 15 residues. CDR3 residues: CASNGQAFSTDTQYF. In nucleotides, the CDR3 is TGTGCCAGTAACGGACAGGCTTTTAGCACAGATACGCAGTATTTT. Complete variable domain (other parts from reference TRBV19 and TRBJ2-3): DGGITQSPKYLFRKEGQNVTLSCEQNLNHDAMYWYRQDPGQGLRLIYYSQIVNDFQKGDIAEGYSVSREKKESFPLTVTSAQKNPTAFYLCASNGQAFSTDTQYFGPGTRLTVL.

The rearrangement links TRBV5-6 to TRBJ2-3, with 8 bases identical to TRBD1. The germline gives CDR1 SGHDT, CDR2 YYEEEE. V was pared by 1 base and J by 4 bases, with 5 bases of the junction left unmatched. This CDR3 has 15 amino acids. The CDR3 protein is CASSLLGQAPDTQYF. CDR3 coding DNA: TGTGCCAGCAGCTTGCTGGGACAGGCCCCAGATACGCAGTATTTT.

The chain has TRBV7-2 and TRBJ2-2; the match to TRBD2 covers 9 bases. V was pared by 1 base and J by 0 bases, with 6 bases of the junction left unmatched. Germline V lookup: CDR1 SGHTA, CDR2 FQGNSA. The CDR3 runs to 18 residues. CDR3 loop: CASSLGLLAGTNTGELFF. The CDR3 nucleotides are TGTGCCAGCAGCTTAGGGCTCCTAGCGGGGACGAACACCGGGGAGCTGTTTTTT.

The chain links TRBV6-1 to TRBJ1-1; D is possibly TRBD1 (6 bases). This CDR3 is 15 amino acids long. CDR1 and CDR2 (germline): MNHNS, SASEGT. Deletions cut 1 base from V and 2 bases from J, with 11 bases between. CDR3 amino acids: CASSEGSRGNTEAFF. The CDR3 nucleotides are TGTGCCAGCAGTGAAGGTAGCAGGGGCAACACTGAAGCTTTCTTT.

The chain joins TRBV28 to TRBJ1-4; unclear D gene. Germline V gene lookup returns CDR1 MDHEN and CDR2 SYDVKM. CDR3 length equals 13 residues. The ends were cut back, 7 bases at V and 8 bases at J, with 14 bases in the middle. CDR3 in DNA: TGTGCCAGCACCCCTGGGCCCAGAGAAAAACTGTTTTTT. This gives the protein CASTPGPREKLFF. Full variable domain (rest looked up from reference TRBV28 and TRBJ1-4): DVKVTQSSRYLVKRTGEKVFLECVQDMDHENMFWYRQDPGLGLRLIYFSYDVKMKEKGDIPEGYSVSREKKERFSLILESASTNQTSMYLCASTPGPREKLFFGSGTQLSVL.

The CDR3 bases are TGCGCCAGCAGCCAAGACAGAGGACTAGCGGTATACAATGAGCAGTTCTTC. Encoded protein: CASSQDRGLAVYNEQFF. The chain has TRBV4-3 and TRBJ2-1, with 10 bases aligning to TRBD2. This CDR3 region has 17 residues. V lost 0 bases and J lost 4; bases outside the gene matches: 6. Germline loops: CDR1 LGHNA, CDR2 YSLEER.

The V and J genes are TRBV6-5 and TRBJ1-2, with D unclear. CDR3 length equals 14 residues. V was pared by 0 bases and J by 4 bases, with 9 bases between. Germline CDR1 MNHEY, CDR2 SVGAGI. CDR3 amino acids: CASSYSVGVYGYTF. The CDR3 DNA reads TGTGCCAGCAGTTACTCGGTCGGGGTCTATGGCTACACCTTC.

This rearrangement joins TRBV5-1 to TRBJ2-1; D perhaps matches TRBD2 (6 bases). The CDR3 runs to 13 residues. Germline CDR1 and CDR2: SGHRS and YFSETQ. Trimming pared 4 bases from V and 6 bases from J, leaving 11 bases between. For the CDR3, the DNA is TGCGCCAGCAGCGGGCAGGGAGGCAATGAGCAGTTCTTC. It codes for CASSGQGGNEQFF.

This rearrangement joins TRBV27 to TRBJ1-5, with TRBD1 matching 9 bases. Unmatched junction bases numbered 7, after V lost 7 bases and J lost 3 bases. Per the germline V gene, CDR1 is MNHEY and CDR2 is SMNVEV (reference sequence). The CDR3 spans 15 residues. CDR3 protein: CASNLRDRDNQPQHF. CDR3 DNA sequence: TGTGCCAGCAACCTCCGGGACAGGGACAATCAGCCCCAGCATTTT.

The chain carries TRBV28 and TRBJ1-6; D perhaps matches TRBD1 (6 bases). CDR3 length equals 15 residues. CDR1 and CDR2 from the germline V gene are MDHEN and SYDVKM. Trimming removed 5 bases from V and 4 bases from J, with 12 bases in between. Written as DNA, the CDR3 is TGTGCCAGCAGTGATATGACAGGATATAATTCACCCCTCCACTTT. Encoded protein: CASSDMTGYNSPLHF.

The chain links TRBV6-9 to TRBJ2-5, with a possible D match to TRBD1 (5 bases). V gave up 7 bases and J gave up 2 bases, with 20 bases separating them. Germline V gives CDR1 MNHGY, CDR2 SVAAGI. The CDR3 contains 16 residues. CDR3 sequence: CASTFLTEELQETQYF. Here the CDR3 DNA reads TGTGCCAGCACCTTCCTGACAGAGGAGCTTCAAGAGACCCAGTACTTC.

This sequence joins TRBV5-1 and TRBJ1-1; maybe TRBD1 (6 bases). V shed 5 bases and J shed 1 base, with 15 bases lying between them. This CDR3 is 15 amino acids long. In germline, CDR1 is SGHRS, CDR2 YFSETQ. Here the CDR3 DNA reads TGCGCCAGCAGTCAGGGGCATCAGGCGAACACTGAAGCTTTCTTT. Translated, it gives CASSQGHQANTEAFF. The full variable domain, completed using reference TRBV5-1 and TRBJ1-1, is KAGVTQTPRYLIKTRGQQVTLSCSPISGHRSVSWYQQTPGQGLQFLFEYFSETQRNKGNFPGRFSGRQFSNSRSEMNVSTLELGDSALYLCASSQGHQANTEAFFGQGTRLTVV.

The chain uses TRBV28 and TRBJ2-5, with 7 nucleotides matching TRBD1. From germline, CDR1 is MDHEN and CDR2 SYDVKM. The junction had 5 bases not matched to a gene; V was cut back by 4 bases and J by 6 bases. The CDR3 covers 13 residues. CDR3 coding DNA: TGTGCCAGCAGTTACAGGGGAGTGAAGACCCAGTACTTC. This translates into CASSYRGVKTQYF.

This chain joins TRBV28 and TRBJ2-7; D is possibly TRBD1 (6 bases). The CDR3 has 14 residues. Trimming pared 8 bases from V and 4 bases from J, leaving 18 bases between. Germline CDR1 MDHEN, CDR2 SYDVKM. The CDR3 here is CASDGSTGLYEQYF. CDR3 bases: TGTGCCAGCGATGGATCAACAGGGCTGTACGAGCAGTACTTC.

This chain uses TRBV6-2 or TRBV6-3 with TRBJ2-4, with D unresolved. Germline V lookup: CDR1 MNHEY, CDR2 SVGEGT. Between the trimmed V and J ends, which lost 6 bases and 5 bases, there was a span of 23 bases. The CDR3 is 17 residues long. The CDR3 DNA sequence: TGTGCCAGCAGCCACCCGGCGGCATCTCTAAGTGAAAACATTCAGTACTTC. The encoded protein is CASSHPAASLSENIQYF.

A note on this clone: The DNA is left out, because the CDR3 cannot be placed on it with certainty; the CDR3 is given as TCRdb lists it. The V and J genes are TRBV6-2 or TRBV6-3 and TRBJ2-3; the table's D call, TRBD2, was not checked against the DNA. The germline CDR1 and CDR2 sequences are MNHEY and SVGEGT. The CDR3 is 19 residues long, ends included. The CDR3 spells CASSSSFAGLAGGTDTQYF.

V gene TRBV27 combines with J gene TRBJ1-6; perhaps TRBD1 as D (5 bases). This CDR3 is 15 amino acids long. The germline gives CDR1 MNHEY, CDR2 SMNVEV (reference sequence). Trimming pared 6 bases from V and 7 bases from J, leaving 16 bases between. CDR3: CASSPRAGPNSPLHF. The DNA for the CDR3 is TGTGCCAGCAGCCCCCGGGCAGGGCCCAATTCACCCCTCCACTTT.

The gene calls are TRBV5-4 and TRBJ2-1; TRBD2 matches 9 bases. Germline CDR1 reads SGHNT; CDR2 reads YYREEE (reference sequence). Losses at the gene ends were 7 bases for V and 5 bases for J; bases not matched to a gene: 10. The CDR3 loop spans 15 amino acids. This chain's CDR3 is CASSFSGRRDNEQFF. Written as DNA, the CDR3 is TGTGCCAGCTCCTTTAGCGGGAGAAGGGACAATGAGCAGTTCTTC.

The CDR3 region is CASSPLPTTGRSYEQYF. The CDR3 DNA reads TGTGCCAGCTCACCACTCCCCACGACAGGGCGCTCCTACGAGCAGTACTTC. This sequence joins TRBV18 and TRBJ2-7, with TRBD1 matching over 7 bases. The CDR3 totals 17 residues. CDR1 is KGHSH and CDR2 is LQKENI in the germline V gene. The junction had 9 bases not matched to a gene; V was cut back by 1 base and J by 0 bases.